Listed here is a single TCR beta chain. Its antigen is still unknown. Base qualities are not recorded, but no much larger clone differs from it by a single base. The data belong to a study of shared clonotypes between healthy human individuals (dated by TCRdb to 2020 to 2021). At the level of the whole study: The cohort included a few men and a couple of women between 18 and 49 years of age. For each donor, three plates each were used for CD4 naive and CD4 memory, two plates were used for CD8 naive, and one plate was used for CD8 memory. Blood TCR repertoires of a handful of healthy adults were deeply sequenced to estimate repertoire size and the extent of clonotype sharing between individuals. Different laboratories and diverse techniques were used to prepare libraries and sequence TCR repertoires, to increase sequencing depth and limit assay-specific biases. Per donor, leukapheresis produced somewhere between about 0.94 and 8.9 billion PBMCs.

General study outcomes and caveats: Pairwise subsampling led to the expectation that sequencing depth would affect the degree of clonotype sharing among donors. Even with the large sequencing depth, rarefaction of the sorted-subset datasets indicated that sequencing was incomplete. The small number of donors limited the genetic and exposure-history diversity represented. When a handful of donors were compared, the shared fraction of clonotypes was around 5% for naive CD4, around 3.6% for naive CD8, 2% to 2.5% for memory CD4, and 0.4% for memory CD8. Higher generation probabilities were observed for clonotypes shared by all four sorted-subset donors than for non-shared clonotypes. Sampling was restricted to blood, and TCR repertoires in tissue are likely to differ from TCR repertoires in blood. Naive subsets generally had larger estimated clonotype richness than memory subsets did.

Using the deep immunoSEQ assay, TCR CDR3 regions were amplified from genomic DNA by multiplex PCR. Genomic DNA extracted from each cell subset was distributed evenly over all wells of several immunoSEQ 96-well plates, and each plate served as one replicate. For sorted subsets, roughly 0.2 ug genomic DNA, equal to 25,000 to 35,000 T cell genomes, was loaded into each replicate PCR. Purified libraries were quantified with a Qubit 3.0 fluorometer, sized on a Bioanalyzer 2100, and re-quantified with the KAPA Library Quantification kit. Every immunoSEQ 96-well plate was sequenced on a separate single-read 150-cycle Illumina NextSeq 550 flow cell. Concerning the study's data processing: The immunoSEQ output contained only junctional sequences without quality scores, so filtering could not match that applied to full-length reads. Sequences were annotated with PyIR, a Python wrapper for IgBLAST v1.9, and V/J genes and CDR3 were assigned using IMGT germline references. Reads were filtered out if the reads had weak V/J assignments (E-value above 1e-6), no CDR3, stop codons, out-of-frame junctions, or ambiguous translated residues. A V3J clonotype was defined by an identical inferred V gene, J gene, and CDR3 amino acid sequence. Percentage overlap between repertoires was calculated by dividing the number of shared unique clonotypes by the size of the smaller repertoire. Richness of each repertoire was evaluated using RTK rarefaction, the Chao1 estimator, and Recon v2.1 estimates of unobserved clonotypes. Generation probabilities were computed with OLGA for all TCRbeta clonotypes obtained by the gDNA method from several donors. TCRdb mirrors the immuneACCESS table, restricted to in-frame sequences. Some clones are absent from its copies; in checked studies, under half trace to an unresolved V gene, and the reason for the others is unknown. V and J calls and clone size are as listed in that table; D and trimming were resolved from the DNA. This sample has under 600,000 clones in its table, and roughly 95% of those were observed once. 0.05% to 0.08% of the sample rests with the top ten.

Donors were healthy HIV-negative adults with no recently reported acute infections or vaccinations. Every donor was a Caucasian adult living in Nashville, Tennessee, USA. Magnetic negative selection was used to enrich CD4+ T cells, after which naive cells were positively selected on CD45RA and the negative fraction became the memory subset. Blood was collected by leukapheresis, and PBMCs were isolated by Ficoll-Histopaque density gradient centrifugation and then cryopreserved in liquid nitrogen vapor phase. Analytical flow cytometry was used to check the purity and quantity of each magnetically sorted T cell population. Genomic DNA was isolated from each sorted fraction and quantified by UV absorbance on a Nanodrop 2000c. The clonotype was recovered from a woman aged 25 to 39 in good health. The sample taken for sequencing was naive CD4+ T cells sorted from blood. This sample's cell subset or site label indicates: CD45RA+ positively selected.

In nucleotide form, the sequence is TGTGCCAGCAGCAGGAAAGGGACAGGGGGCGAGGGCTACACCTTC. It translates to CASSRKGTGGEGYTF. The chain is made from TRBV11-2 and TRBJ1-2, with 12 bases in between that match TRBD1. Its CDR3 holds 15 amino acids, cysteine through phenylalanine. CDR3 DNA only is kept here, 45 bases in frame from base 1. The CDR1 and CDR2 encoded by the germline V gene are SGHAT and FQNNGV. Trimmed from V: 5 bases; trimmed from J: 8 bases; junction bases lacking a gene match: 9. Reference TRBV11-2 and TRBJ1-2 proteins supply the regions before and after the CDR3; the full variable domain is: EAGVAQSPRYKIIEKRQSVAFWCNPISGHATLYWYQQILGQGPKLLIQFQNNGVVDDSQLPKDRFSAERLKGVDSTLKIQPAKLEDSAVYLCASSRKGTGGEGYTFGSGTRLTVV.